This T cell receptor beta chain was identified in a study of technical replicates of blood from a handful of donors. Sequencing was performed with immunoSEQ multiplex PCR; in TCRdb, only in-frame clones are kept and a portion is missing. The top ten hold approximately 0.27% of the sample, which has roughly 73,000 clones, 93% seen once. The germline V gene has CDR1 SEHNR and CDR2 FQNEAQ (reference sequence). This CDR3 spans 14 amino acids. V was trimmed by 8 bases and J by 3 bases, leaving 16 bases between them. The chain has TRBV7-9 and TRBJ2-5, with D possibly TRBD2 on 6 matching bases. Sequences were obtained from T cells isolated from PBMCs. This clonotype was obtained from a human donor in good health. CDR3 nucleotide sequence: TGTGCCAGCTTTAACGGGAGAGATAAAGAGACCCAGTACTTC. As protein: CASFNGRDKETQYF.